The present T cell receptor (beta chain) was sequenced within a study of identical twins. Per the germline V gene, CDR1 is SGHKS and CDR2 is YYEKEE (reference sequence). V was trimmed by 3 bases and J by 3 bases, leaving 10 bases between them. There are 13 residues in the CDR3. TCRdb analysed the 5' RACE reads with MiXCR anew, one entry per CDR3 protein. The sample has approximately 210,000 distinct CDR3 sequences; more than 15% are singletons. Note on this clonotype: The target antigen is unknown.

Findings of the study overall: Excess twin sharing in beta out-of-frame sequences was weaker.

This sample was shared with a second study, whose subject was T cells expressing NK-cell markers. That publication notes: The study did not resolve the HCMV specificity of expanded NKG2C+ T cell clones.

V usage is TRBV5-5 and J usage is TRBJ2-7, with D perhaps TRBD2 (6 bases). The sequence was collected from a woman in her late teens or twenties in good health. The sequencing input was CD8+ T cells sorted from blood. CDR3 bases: TGTGCCAGCAGCTCGGGACTCTTCTACGAGCAGTACTTC. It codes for CASSSGLFYEQYF.